Listed here are 8 T cell receptor beta chains from one sample, sequenced in a study of T cell responses to AZD1222 COVID-19 vaccine. Method: immunoSEQ multiplex PCR; TCRdb's copy keeps in-frame clones and lacks some. In the table there are about 89,000 clones, roughly 90% of which are singletons. The starting material was peripheral blood, obtained 28 days after the second AZD1222 dose. The receptors shown here come from an adult who received the AZD1222 COVID-19 vaccine.

CDR3 loop: CASVLGFFRNQPQHF. CDR3 in DNA: TGTGCCAGTGTACTCGGGTTTTTTCGGAATCAGCCCCAGCATTTT. The chain couples TRBV13 to TRBJ1-5; D uncertain. Germline V gene data show CDR1 as PRHDT and CDR2 as FYEKMQ (reference sequence). The V end lost 9 bases, the J end lost 4 bases, and 19 bases lay between the germline ends. The CDR3 consists of 15 residues. The variable domain in full, completed from reference TRBV13 and TRBJ1-5, reads AAGVIQSPRHLIKEKRETATLKCYPIPRHDTVYWYQQGPGQDPQFLISFYEKMQSDKGSIPDRFSAQQFSDYHSELNMSSLELGDSALYFCASVLGFFRNQPQHFGDGTRLSIL.

The chain carries TRBV28 and TRBJ1-2, with 7 positions matching TRBD1. Germline V gene lookup returns CDR1 MDHEN and CDR2 SYDVKM. The CDR3 extends over 14 amino acids. J was trimmed by 4 bases and V by 6 bases; bases with no gene match: 8. The CDR3 DNA reads as TGTGCCAGCAGGGGAGACAGGGCGAGCTATGGCTACACCTTC. This translates into CASRGDRASYGYTF.

The rearrangement links TRBV30 to TRBJ1-2, with D perhaps matching TRBD1 (5 bases). V shed 7 bases and J shed 5 bases, with 11 bases lying between them. CDR1 and CDR2 (germline): GTSNPN, SVGIG (reference sequence). The CDR3 consists of 11 residues. CDR3 coding DNA: TGTGCCTCTGACAGAGAGTATGGCTACACCTTC. Translating gives CASDREYGYTF.

The CDR3, as DNA: TGTGCTAGTGGTTTGTACACTGAAGCTTTCTTT. Translation gives CASGLYTEAFF. The chain joins TRBV12-5 to TRBJ1-1; D is unclear. Germline lookup yields CDR1 LGHNT and CDR2 FRNRAP. V dropped 2 bases and J dropped 3 bases, with 1 base sitting between them. The CDR3 covers 11 residues.

The V and J genes are TRBV27 and TRBJ2-1; D gene ambiguous. The CDR3 contains 14 residues. Trimming took off 4 bases at V and 0 bases at J, with 7 bases between the two ends. Germline lookup yields CDR1 MNHEY and CDR2 SMNVEV (reference sequence). Written as DNA, the CDR3 is TGTGCCAGCAGTTCGAGCCACTCCTACAATGAGCAGTTCTTC. Its translation is CASSSSHSYNEQFF.

This chain uses TRBV27 with TRBJ1-1; D is possibly TRBD1 (6 bases). Germline V gene data show CDR1 as MNHEY and CDR2 as SMNVEV (reference sequence). V was cut by 10 bases and J by 0 bases, with 30 bases left in between. The CDR3 extends over 19 amino acids. The CDR3 DNA follows: TGTGCCACGGGAACACGGGTCCAGGGGTTGAACCCAATGAACACTGAAGCTTTCTTT. This encodes CATGTRVQGLNPMNTEAFF.

This sequence joins TRBV19 and TRBJ2-2; the D gene is possibly TRBD2 (5 bases). The V end lost 2 bases, the J end lost 1 base, and 14 bases lay between the germline ends. There are 17 residues in the CDR3. Per germline, CDR1 LNHDA and CDR2 SQIVND (reference sequence). Written as DNA, the CDR3 is TGTGCCAGTAGTATAATTGGGGTCCGGGGGAACACCGGGGAGCTGTTTTTT. Translating gives CASSIIGVRGNTGELFF.

In nucleotides, the CDR3 is TGTGCCAGCAGCTTAGATAACAGGGACTTCTATGGCTACACCTTC. Protein sequence: CASSLDNRDFYGYTF. The chain recombines TRBV11-2 with TRBJ1-2, with a possible D match to TRBD1 (6 bases). This CDR3 region has 15 residues. Germline CDR1 SGHAT, CDR2 FQNNGV. Trimming removed 0 bases from V and 4 bases from J, with 12 bases in between.